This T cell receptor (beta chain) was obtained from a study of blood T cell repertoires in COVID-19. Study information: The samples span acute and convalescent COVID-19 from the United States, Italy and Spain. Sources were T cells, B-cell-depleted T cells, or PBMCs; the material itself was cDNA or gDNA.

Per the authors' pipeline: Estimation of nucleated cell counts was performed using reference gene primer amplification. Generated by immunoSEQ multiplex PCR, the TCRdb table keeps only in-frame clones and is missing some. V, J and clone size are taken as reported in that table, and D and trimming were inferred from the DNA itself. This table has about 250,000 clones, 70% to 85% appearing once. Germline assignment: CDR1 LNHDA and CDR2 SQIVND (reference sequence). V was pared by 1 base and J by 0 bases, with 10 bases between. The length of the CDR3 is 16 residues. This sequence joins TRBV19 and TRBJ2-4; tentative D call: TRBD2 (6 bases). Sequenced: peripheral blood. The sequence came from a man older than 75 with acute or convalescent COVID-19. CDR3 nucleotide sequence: TGTGCCAGTAGTATAGTGGGGACTGCAGCCAAAAACATTCAGTACTTC. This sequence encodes CASSIVGTAAKNIQYF. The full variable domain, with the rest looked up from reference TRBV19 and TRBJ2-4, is DGGITQSPKYLFRKEGQNVTLSCEQNLNHDAMYWYRQDPGQGLRLIYYSQIVNDFQKGDIAEGYSVSREKKESFPLTVTSAQKNPTAFYLCASSIVGTAAKNIQYFGAGTRLSVL.